Below, one T cell receptor beta chain is given with its context. The clone's antigen remains unknown. No much larger clone is present one base from it, and per-base qualities are unavailable. Naive T cells were defined as viable CD3+CD4+ or CD3+CD8+ cells that were CCR7+CD45RA+CD45RO-CD95-CD27+CD28+. Related bone marrow donors provided peripheral blood samples on the day of marrow donation. Mononuclear cells from peripheral blood and bone marrow were separated by Ficoll-Hypaque density centrifugation and then cryopreserved. FACS on a FACSAria II was used to sort CD4+ and CD8+ T cells, including the naive and memory subsets. Genomic DNA was the input for TRB sequencing, which was run either with the immunoSEQ assay at survey resolution or with the hsTCRB kit. The authors' analysis ran thus. The immunoSEQ software was used for initial read processing, and the LymphoSeq R package was used for repertoire analyses. Clonality was computed as 1 minus normalized Shannon entropy, and a Gini coefficient was also calculated for each TRB dataset. Phenotypes of unsorted samples were inferred by mapping TRB sequences from sorted subsets of the recipient or donor onto unsorted samples of the same recipient. Entries here come from immuneACCESS through TCRdb and include only in-frame sequences with V and J called. Some clones fail to appear in such tables; in the studies checked, an unresolved V gene covers under half of the shortfall, and the cause of the remainder is unknown. Clone size and the V and J calls come from that table; the DNA yielded D and trimming. For this sample the table gives approximately 28,000 clones, of which about nine tenths were detected only once. Roughly 0.23% of the sample is held by the ten biggest clonotypes.

These data come from a study of T cells after posttransplantation cyclophosphamide (dated by TCRdb to the mid-2010s). At the level of the whole study: The study tracked T cell repertoire reconstitution by TRB sequencing after myeloablative bone marrow transplantation using posttransplantation cyclophosphamide as GVHD prophylaxis. Antigen receptor sequencing covered samples from roughly 40 PTCy-treated patients and around 16 of their related bone marrow donors. Blood from all 30 or so PTCy patients with 1-year posttransplant specimens was subjected to TRB sequencing. Up to roughly 3 additional blood samples from 2 to 5.2 years after transplant were also TRB-sequenced in 3 patients, as was pretransplant blood from 4 patients. Because TRA and TRB clonality correlated tightly in ten or so samples, later TCR analyses were limited to TRB. Public TRB sequences were queried against a database of over 3,500 sequences associated with responses to pathogens, tumor antigens, self-antigens and alloantigens. Summary of the overall study and its limitations: The TRB repertoires of T cells infiltrating skin or the GI tract showed only limited overlap with the TRB repertoires found in blood. Across roughly 49 patients, TRB clonality was highly associated with recipient CMV seropositivity and CMV reactivation, and diversity in PTCy patients was similar to diversity in CNI/methotrexate controls. At 1-2 months, donor-recipient similarity was low but rose over the first year, and the later blood repertoires were often dominated by donor CD8+ memory clones.

After removal of 3 bases from V and 7 bases from J, the junction retains 5 bases not matched to a gene. CDR1 and CDR2 were assigned from the germline V gene (reference sequence) as LNHDA and SQIVND. Spanning cysteine to phenylalanine, the CDR3 consists of 14 amino acids. CDR3 DNA is the only sequence kept; it has 42 bases, read in frame from the first base. What was sequenced was naive CD4+ T cells sorted from PBMCs. The rearranged chain carries TRBV19 and TRBJ1-5, and TRBD1 aligns with 8 junction nucleotides. The sequence derives from a woman aged 60-75 years in good health, CMV-negative, and a related stem cell transplant donor. The CDR3 has the sequence CASSITRGLQPQHF. The DNA sequence is TGTGCCAGTAGTATCACCAGGGGGCTGCAGCCCCAGCATTTT.